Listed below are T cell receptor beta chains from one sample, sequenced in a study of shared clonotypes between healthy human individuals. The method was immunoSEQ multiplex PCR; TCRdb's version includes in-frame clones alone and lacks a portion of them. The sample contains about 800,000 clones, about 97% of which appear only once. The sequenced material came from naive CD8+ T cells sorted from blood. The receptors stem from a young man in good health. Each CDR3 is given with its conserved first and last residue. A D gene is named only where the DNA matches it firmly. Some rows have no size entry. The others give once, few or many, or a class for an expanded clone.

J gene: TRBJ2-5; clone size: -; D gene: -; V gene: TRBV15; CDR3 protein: CATSRDGSFGETQYF; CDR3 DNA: TGTGCCACCAGCAGAGATGGAAGTTTTGGAGAGACCCAGTACTTC
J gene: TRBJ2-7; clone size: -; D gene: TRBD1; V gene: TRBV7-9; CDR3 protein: CASSRQGYEQYF; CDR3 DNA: TGTGCCAGCAGCCGACAGGGCTACGAGCAGTACTTC
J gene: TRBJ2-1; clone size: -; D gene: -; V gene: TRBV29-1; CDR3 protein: CSIVRTGGNEQFF; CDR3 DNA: TGCAGCATCGTGAGAACCGGGGGCAATGAGCAGTTCTTC
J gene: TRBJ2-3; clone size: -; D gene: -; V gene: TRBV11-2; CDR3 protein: CASSLGGGGKSTDTQYF; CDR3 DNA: TGTGCCAGCAGCTTAGGTGGAGGGGGTAAGAGCACAGATACGCAGTATTTT
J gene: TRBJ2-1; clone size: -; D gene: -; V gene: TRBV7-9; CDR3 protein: CASSSTAWRTGTYNEQFF; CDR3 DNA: TGTGCCAGCAGCTCGACTGCGTGGCGGACGGGTACCTACAATGAGCAGTTCTTC
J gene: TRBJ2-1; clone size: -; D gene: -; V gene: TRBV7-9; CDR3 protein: CASSLFSGSQGEQFF; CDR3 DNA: TGTGCCAGCAGCTTATTTTCGGGATCCCAGGGTGAGCAGTTCTTC
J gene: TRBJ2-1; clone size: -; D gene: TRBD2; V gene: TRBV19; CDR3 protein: CASSILAGAGNEQFF; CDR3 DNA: TGTGCCAGTAGTATACTAGCGGGAGCTGGGAATGAGCAGTTCTTC
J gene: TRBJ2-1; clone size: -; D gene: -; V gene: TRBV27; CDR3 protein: CASSFQGSYNEQFF; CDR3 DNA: TGTGCCAGCAGTTTTCAGGGCTCCTACAATGAGCAGTTCTTC
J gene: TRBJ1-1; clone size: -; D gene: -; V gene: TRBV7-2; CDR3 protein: CASTLRRGRYTEAFF; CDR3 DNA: TGTGCCAGCACCTTACGGCGGGGACGGTACACTGAAGCTTTCTTT
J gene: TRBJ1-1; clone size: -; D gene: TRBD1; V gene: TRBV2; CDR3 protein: CASSNLYPTGGGDEAFF; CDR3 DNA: TGTGCCAGCAGTAATCTATACCCGACAGGGGGCGGTGATGAAGCTTTCTTT
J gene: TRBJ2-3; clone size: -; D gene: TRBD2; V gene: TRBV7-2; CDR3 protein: CASSPGRERNTQYF; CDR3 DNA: TGTGCCAGCAGCCCCGGGCGGGAGAGAAATACGCAGTATTTT
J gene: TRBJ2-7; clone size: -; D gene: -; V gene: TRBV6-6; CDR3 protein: CASTDTHGAKQYF; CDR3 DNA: TGTGCCAGCACCGACACCCACGGGGCGAAGCAGTACTTC
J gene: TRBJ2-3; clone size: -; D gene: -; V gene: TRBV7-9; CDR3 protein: CASSAPVGTQYF; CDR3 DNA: TGTGCCAGCAGCGCACCCGTTGGTACGCAGTATTTT
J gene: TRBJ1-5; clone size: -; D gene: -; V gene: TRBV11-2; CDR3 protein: CASSLGAQPQHF; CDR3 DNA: TGTGCCAGCAGCTTAGGAGCTCAGCCCCAGCATTTT
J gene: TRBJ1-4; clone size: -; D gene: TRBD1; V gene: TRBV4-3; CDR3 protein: CASSQTTGEGEKLFF; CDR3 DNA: TGCGCCAGCAGCCAGACGACAGGGGAAGGGGAAAAACTGTTTTTT
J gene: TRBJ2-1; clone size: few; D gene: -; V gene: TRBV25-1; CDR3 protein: CARINEQFF; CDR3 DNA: TGTGCCAGAATCAATGAGCAGTTCTTC
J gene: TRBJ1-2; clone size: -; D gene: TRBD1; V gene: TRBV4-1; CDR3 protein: CASSPTTGGGYGYTF; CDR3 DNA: TGCGCCAGCAGCCCTACGACAGGGGGCGGATATGGCTACACCTTC
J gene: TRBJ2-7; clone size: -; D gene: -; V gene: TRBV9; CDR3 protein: CASSDGQSSSYEQYF; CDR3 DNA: TGTGCCAGCAGCGACGGACAGTCCAGCTCCTACGAGCAGTACTTC
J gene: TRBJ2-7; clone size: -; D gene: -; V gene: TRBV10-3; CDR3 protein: CAISEPNGGGVEQYF; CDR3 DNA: TGTGCCATCAGTGAGCCTAACGGGGGCGGGGTCGAGCAGTACTTC
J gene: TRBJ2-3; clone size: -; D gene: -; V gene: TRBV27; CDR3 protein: CASSLGTDTQYF; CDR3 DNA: TGTGCCAGCAGTTTAGGTACAGATACGCAGTATTTT